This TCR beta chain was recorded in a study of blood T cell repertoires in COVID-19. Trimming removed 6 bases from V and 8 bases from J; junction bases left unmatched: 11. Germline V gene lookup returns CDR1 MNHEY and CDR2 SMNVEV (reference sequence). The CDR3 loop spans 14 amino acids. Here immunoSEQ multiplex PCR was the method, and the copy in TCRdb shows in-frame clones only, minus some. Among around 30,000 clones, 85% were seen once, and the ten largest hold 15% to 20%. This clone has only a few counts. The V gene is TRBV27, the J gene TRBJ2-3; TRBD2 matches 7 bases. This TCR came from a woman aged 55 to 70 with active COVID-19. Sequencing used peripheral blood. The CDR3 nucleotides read TGTGCCAGCAGATTGGGGACCGGCGGGGGTACGCAGTATTTT. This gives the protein CASRLGTGGGTQYF.